Listed below are T cell receptor beta chains from one sample, sequenced in a study of cytomegalovirus exposure and HLA in healthy donors. The data were produced by immunoSEQ multiplex PCR, yet TCRdb's version contains in-frame clones alone and is incomplete. In the table there are about 110,000 clones, around 80% of which are singletons. Sequences were obtained from PBMCs. The receptors shown here come from a man in his thirties or forties in good health and CMV-seropositive. CDR3s include the opening cysteine and the closing phenylalanine or tryptophan. The D gene is left open where the match is weak. Some rows have no size entry. The others give once, few or many, or a class for an expanded clone.

abundance: NA; j_gene: TRBJ2-3; d_gene: NA; v_gene: TRBV5-1; CDR3nt: TGCGCCAGCAGCTTGGGAGTAGCGCGATCGGATACGCAGTATTTT; CDR3aa: CASSLGVARSDTQYF
abundance: few; j_gene: TRBJ2-2; d_gene: TRBD2; v_gene: TRBV6-4; CDR3nt: TGTGCCAGCAGTGGACTAGCGGGAGGGCCCGGGGAGCTGTTTTTT; CDR3aa: CASSGLAGGPGELFF
abundance: NA; j_gene: TRBJ2-1; d_gene: TRBD2; v_gene: TRBV7-3; CDR3nt: TGTGCCAGCAGCTTCCTAGCGGGGGGGAGAAATGAGCAGTTCTTC; CDR3aa: CASSFLAGGRNEQFF
abundance: NA; j_gene: TRBJ1-2; d_gene: NA; v_gene: TRBV7-2; CDR3nt: TGTGCCAGCAGCTTAGCGAGGGGCGGGAGATATGGCTACACCTTC; CDR3aa: CASSLARGGRYGYTF
abundance: NA; j_gene: TRBJ2-1; d_gene: TRBD2; v_gene: TRBV7-3; CDR3nt: TGTGCCAGCAGCTTTAGCGGGGGCCACAATGAGCAGTTCTTC; CDR3aa: CASSFSGGHNEQFF
abundance: NA; j_gene: TRBJ1-4; d_gene: NA; v_gene: TRBV28; CDR3nt: TGTGCCAGCAGGGGCGACATCTCAACTAATGAAAAACTGTTTTTT; CDR3aa: CASRGDISTNEKLFF
abundance: NA; j_gene: TRBJ2-4; d_gene: TRBD1; v_gene: TRBV5-1; CDR3nt: TGCGCCAGCAGCTTAGGACAGGGCGACAAAAACATTCAGTACTTC; CDR3aa: CASSLGQGDKNIQYF
abundance: once; j_gene: TRBJ1-2; d_gene: NA; v_gene: TRBV5-1; CDR3nt: TGCGCCAGCAGCGAACAGGGTTCTAACTATGGCTACACCTTC; CDR3aa: CASSEQGSNYGYTF
abundance: NA; j_gene: TRBJ2-1; d_gene: NA; v_gene: TRBV11-2; CDR3nt: TGTGCCAGCAGCTCCCACGGTCTCGGTTACAATGAGCAGTTCTTC; CDR3aa: CASSSHGLGYNEQFF
abundance: NA; j_gene: TRBJ1-1; d_gene: NA; v_gene: TRBV7-2; CDR3nt: TGTGCCAGCAGCTTAAACGGGCCAGCGGGGACTGAAGCTTTCTTT; CDR3aa: CASSLNGPAGTEAFF
abundance: NA; j_gene: TRBJ2-2; d_gene: NA; v_gene: TRBV5-5; CDR3nt: TGTGCCAGCATACCCGACACGAACACCGGGGAGCTGTTTTTT; CDR3aa: CASIPDTNTGELFF
abundance: few; j_gene: TRBJ2-2; d_gene: NA; v_gene: TRBV28; CDR3nt: TGTGCCAGCAGTTTATGGGTACGGACCGGGGAGCTGTTTTTT; CDR3aa: CASSLWVRTGELFF
abundance: NA; j_gene: TRBJ2-5; d_gene: NA; v_gene: TRBV6-1; CDR3nt: TGTGCCAGCAGTAAGGGGCCTGACCAAGAGACCCAGTACTTC; CDR3aa: CASSKGPDQETQYF
abundance: NA; j_gene: TRBJ2-2; d_gene: TRBD1; v_gene: TRBV6-5; CDR3nt: TGTGCCAGCAGCCACAGGGGCCCGAACACCGGGGAGCTGTTTTTT; CDR3aa: CASSHRGPNTGELFF
abundance: NA; j_gene: TRBJ2-5; d_gene: NA; v_gene: TRBV5-4; CDR3nt: TGTGCCAGCAGCTTGGTCAGCGGAGAAGAGACCCAGTACTTC; CDR3aa: CASSLVSGEETQYF
abundance: NA; j_gene: TRBJ2-3; d_gene: TRBD2; v_gene: TRBV5-1; CDR3nt: TGCGCCAGCAGAGCCGGGACTAGCGGGAGATGGGATACGCAGTATTTT; CDR3aa: CASRAGTSGRWDTQYF
abundance: NA; j_gene: TRBJ2-2; d_gene: NA; v_gene: TRBV15; CDR3nt: TGTGCCACCAGCAGCCGGAGGGCCGGGGAGCTGTTTTTT; CDR3aa: CATSSRRAGELFF
abundance: NA; j_gene: TRBJ1-2; d_gene: NA; v_gene: TRBV13; CDR3nt: TGTGCCAGCAGCTTAGTACGGGGTACCTATGGCTACACCTTC; CDR3aa: CASSLVRGTYGYTF
abundance: NA; j_gene: TRBJ2-2; d_gene: NA; v_gene: TRBV30; CDR3nt: TGTGCCTGGAGTGTACTTCACCCCGGGGAGCTGTTTTTT; CDR3aa: CAWSVLHPGELFF
abundance: NA; j_gene: TRBJ2-1; d_gene: TRBD2; v_gene: TRBV11-2; CDR3nt: TGTGCCAGCAGCTTAGCTAGCGGCGCTTACAATGAGCAGTTCTTC; CDR3aa: CASSLASGAYNEQFF
abundance: NA; j_gene: TRBJ1-2; d_gene: NA; v_gene: TRBV5-1; CDR3nt: TGCGCCAGCAGCGGCGGACAGACGGACTATGGCTACACCTTC; CDR3aa: CASSGGQTDYGYTF
abundance: NA; j_gene: TRBJ2-7; d_gene: NA; v_gene: TRBV27; CDR3nt: TGTGCCAGCAGTTTAATGGGCCCGAGCTCCTACGAGCAGTACTTC; CDR3aa: CASSLMGPSSYEQYF
abundance: NA; j_gene: TRBJ2-2; d_gene: TRBD2; v_gene: TRBV5-1; CDR3nt: TGCGCCAGCAGCTTGCTTACTAGCGGGAGTACCACCGGGGAGCTGTTTTTT; CDR3aa: CASSLLTSGSTTGELFF
abundance: NA; j_gene: TRBJ2-6; d_gene: TRBD1; v_gene: TRBV7-9; CDR3nt: TGTGCCAGCAGCCCCCCCTTCCGGGACAGGGAGGCTGGGGCCAACGTCCTGACTTTC; CDR3aa: CASSPPFRDREAGANVLTF